These 16 T cell receptor beta chains were all obtained from the same sample, sequenced in a study of blood T cell repertoires in COVID-19. The method was immunoSEQ multiplex PCR; TCRdb's version includes in-frame clones alone and lacks a portion of them. The repertoire has roughly 73,000 clones, about nine tenths of them found once; the top ten carry approximately 1.4%. The sample consisted of peripheral blood. These receptors were taken from a middle-aged man with acute or convalescent COVID-19.

The rearrangement joins TRBV5-4 to TRBJ1-2; 8 positions agree with TRBD1. The CDR3 is 13 amino acids. V shed 2 bases, J shed 6 bases, and the junction held 3 bases outside the gene matches. Germline V lookup: CDR1 SGHNT, CDR2 YYREEE (reference sequence). The CDR3 DNA follows: TGTGCCAGCAGCTTACAGGGGGGGGATGGCTACACCTTC. Its translation is CASSLQGGDGYTF.

V is TRBV28 and J is TRBJ2-5, with D tentatively TRBD2 (6 bases). V lost 7 bases and J lost 10, with 19 bases in between. The germline V gene has CDR1 MDHEN and CDR2 SYDVKM. CDR3 length: 13 amino acids. The CDR3 spells CASMLPSRRDQYF. CDR3 nucleotide sequence: TGTGCCAGCATGTTACCCTCTCGGCGGGACCAGTACTTC.

The chain couples TRBV28 to TRBJ2-1; weak D call: TRBD1 (6 bases). Germline CDR1 and CDR2: MDHEN and SYDVKM. The CDR3 runs to 14 residues. This CDR3 reads CASSRDNIYNEQFF. The CDR3 region has the DNA TGTGCTAGCTCGAGGGACAACATCTACAATGAGCAGTTCTTC.

The chain employs TRBV24-1 and TRBJ1-5, with D perhaps TRBD1 (6 bases). V was cut by 5 bases and J by 1 base, with 17 bases left in between. Germline V gives CDR1 KGHDR, CDR2 SFDVKD. The length of the CDR3 is 17 residues. The CDR3: CATSGPGGGESNQPQHF. The CDR3 nucleotides are TGTGCCACCAGTGGCCCGGGGGGCGGGGAAAGCAATCAGCCCCAGCATTTT.

The chain employs TRBV18 and TRBJ2-6; D perhaps matches TRBD2 (5 bases). Germline loops: CDR1 KGHSH, CDR2 LQKENI. The ends were cut back, 5 bases at V and 1 base at J, with 15 bases in the middle. This CDR3 has 17 amino acids. The CDR3 DNA reads as TGTGCCAGCTCAAGCGGTCACAGCTCTTCTGGGGCCAACGTCCTGACTTTC. Encoded protein: CASSSGHSSSGANVLTF.

CDR3 coding DNA: TGTGCCAGCAGTTACAGGGGAGCGGGCACTGAAGCTTTCTTT. Residues: CASSYRGAGTEAFF. V usage is TRBV6-5 and J usage is TRBJ1-1, with D perhaps TRBD1 (5 bases). The ends were cut back, 2 bases at V and 4 bases at J, with 11 bases in the middle. The CDR3 has 14 residues. Germline CDR1 and CDR2: MNHEY and SVGAGI.

The chain uses TRBV19 and TRBJ1-3; D is uncertain. The CDR3 is made up of 12 amino acids. The V gene lost 9 bases and the J gene lost 4 bases, with 10 bases spanning the gap. CDR1 is LNHDA, CDR2 SQIVND, per germline (reference sequence). The CDR3 reads CASTSGGNTIYF. The CDR3 DNA follows: TGTGCCAGCACCTCGGGGGGAAACACCATATATTTT.

V gene TRBV6-2 or TRBV6-3 combines with J gene TRBJ1-5; no firm D call. Trimming stripped 6 bases from V and 1 base from J, with 10 bases between. Germline V gene sequence: CDR1 MNHEY, CDR2 SVGEGT. This CDR3 has 14 amino acids. CDR3: CASSQTASNQPQHF. As DNA, the CDR3 is TGTGCCAGCAGCCAAACAGCAAGCAATCAGCCCCAGCATTTT.

V and J are TRBV5-4 and TRBJ1-6, with D unresolved. Germline lookup yields CDR1 SGHNT and CDR2 YYREEE (reference sequence). V gave up 0 bases and J gave up 7 bases, with 5 bases separating them. There are 13 residues in the CDR3. In nucleotides, the CDR3 is TGTGCCAGCAGCTTGGACCTAAATTCACCCCTCCACTTT. This translates into CASSLDLNSPLHF.

The CDR3 DNA reads as TGTGCCACTACAGAGTCCGCTAGCGCTAGCTCCTACAATGAGCAGTTCTTC. The encoded protein is CATTESASASSYNEQFF. This chain connects TRBV27 to TRBJ2-1, with a possible D match to TRBD2 (6 bases). From germline, CDR1 is MNHEY and CDR2 SMNVEV (reference sequence). This CDR3 spans 17 amino acids. Trimming took off 10 bases at V and 0 bases at J, with 22 bases between the two ends.

The rearrangement joins TRBV12-3 or TRBV12-4 to TRBJ1-2; D might be TRBD1 (5 bases). This CDR3 region has 12 residues. The V gene lost 7 bases and the J gene lost 8 bases, with 14 bases spanning the gap. Here the CDR3 DNA reads TGTGCCAGCATCTCGGGGGGAAGGGGCTACACCTTC. Residues: CASISGGRGYTF.

The genes are TRBV7-3 and TRBJ2-5; tentative D call: TRBD2 (6 bases). Germline CDR1 SGHTA, CDR2 FQGTGA. The length of the CDR3 is 13 residues. With 5 bases removed from V and 5 bases from J, the gap between germline ends came to 12 bases. The CDR3 DNA is TGTGCCAGCAGCCTACGGGGACTGGAGACCCAGTACTTC. Its protein product is CASSLRGLETQYF. The whole variable domain, filled in from reference TRBV7-3 and TRBJ2-5, reads GAGVSQTPSNKVTEKGKYVELRCDPISGHTALYWYRQSLGQGPEFLIYFQGTGAADDSGLPNDRFFAVRPEGSVSTLKIQRTERGDSAVYLCASSLRGLETQYFGPGTRLLVL.

The V call is TRBV14, the J call TRBJ1-2, with a possible D match to TRBD1 (5 bases). CDR3 length equals 14 residues. The V end lost 3 bases, the J end lost 3 bases, and 11 bases lay between the germline ends. Germline V gene data show CDR1 as SGHDN and CDR2 as FVKESK. Written as DNA, the CDR3 is TGTGCCAGCAGCCAGGGGGGGACGGACTATGGCTACACCTTC. Translating it yields CASSQGGTDYGYTF.

The V gene is TRBV4-1, the J gene TRBJ2-7; possibly TRBD2 for D (6 bases). Germline V CDR1 and CDR2: MGHRA, YSYEKL. This CDR3 spans 15 amino acids. Trimming removed 4 bases from V and 0 bases from J, with 13 bases in between. CDR3 protein: CASSLGLKSSYEQYF. In DNA form, the CDR3 reads TGCGCCAGCAGCCTGGGACTTAAGAGCTCCTACGAGCAGTACTTC.

The V gene is TRBV10-3, the J gene TRBJ1-6, with 7 bases fitting TRBD1. Germline values: CDR1 ENHRY, CDR2 SYGVKD. The CDR3 is 12 residues long. Trimming took 7 bases from V and 6 from J; bases not matched to a gene: 0. The CDR3 coding sequence is TGTGCCATCACAGGGGGTAATTCACCCCTCCACTTT. Its protein product is CAITGGNSPLHF.

This chain joins TRBV25-1 and TRBJ1-5; 8 bases are shared with TRBD1. V lost 4 bases and J lost 3; bases outside the gene matches: 5. The germline V gene encodes CDR1 MGHDK and CDR2 SYGVNS. CDR3 size: 15 residues. The CDR3: CASSATGAFNQPQHF. For the CDR3, the DNA is TGTGCCAGCAGTGCGACAGGGGCATTCAATCAGCCCCAGCATTTT.